The sequence of this TCR beta chain was determined in a study of shared T cell receptors in the human thymus. CDR3 length equals 15 residues. From germline, CDR1 is GTSNPN and CDR2 SVGIG (reference sequence). The trim removed 4 bases at V and 4 bases at J, leaving 2 bases unmatched. Clones were read by immunoSEQ multiplex PCR, and TCRdb kept only the in-frame ones, dropping some. There are 450,000 to 650,000 clones in the sample; more than 75% occur only once, and 0.013% lies in the top ten. The same sample was also used in a study of human thymus T cells. From that paper: Corrective surgery for congenital heart defects was being performed on the healthy Finnish infants who were the donors. Resections removed during corrective heart surgery provided the thymus tissue used. Unrelated individuals had highly overlapping thymic repertoires, as reported in related research.

This TCR was sampled from a boy under two years old with a congenital heart defect. The sequencing sample was made of thymocytes. J is TRBJ2-2 and V is TRBV30, with 14 bases fitting TRBD2. CDR3 loop: CAWKGTSGSTGELFF. The CDR3 DNA sequence: TGTGCCTGGAAGGGGACTAGCGGGAGCACCGGGGAGCTGTTTTTT.